A single sample is the source of the 15 T cell receptor beta chains below, sequenced in a study of blood T cell repertoires in COVID-19. Here immunoSEQ multiplex PCR was the method, and the copy in TCRdb shows in-frame clones only, minus some. The sample has approximately 390,000 clones, approximately 87% seen once. The sequenced sample consisted of PBMCs or T cells enriched from blood (not recorded which). These receptors were obtained from a woman between 50 and 59 years old who had recovered from COVID-19.

This clone was recorded only once. The chain has TRBV7-3 and TRBJ2-1; 16 bases fit TRBD2. CDR1 is SGHTA and CDR2 is FQGTGA in the germline V gene. The V segment lost 1 base and the J segment 2 bases; nucleotides outside the gene matches: 11. The CDR3 consists of 21 residues. For the CDR3, the DNA is TGTGCCAGCAGCTTAAGTGGAAGTAGGGGACTAGCGGGAGGGACCTACAATGAGCAGTTCTTC. This codes for CASSLSGSRGLAGGTYNEQFF.

The gene calls are TRBV19 and TRBJ1-2; 10 nucleotides match TRBD1. The CDR3 is 13 residues long. V gave up 5 bases and J gave up 10 bases; unmatched junction bases: 7. Germline CDR1 and CDR2: LNHDA and SQIVND (reference sequence). The CDR3 region is CASSFRDRGFYTF. The DNA for the CDR3 is TGTGCCAGTAGTTTCCGGGACAGGGGATTCTACACCTTC.

The rearrangement joins TRBV11-2 to TRBJ2-7, with TRBD1 matching 11 bases. The germline gives CDR1 SGHAT, CDR2 FQNNGV. The J segment lost 5 bases and the V segment lost 1 base, leaving 4 bases of the junction unmatched. The CDR3 is made up of 15 amino acids. The CDR3 DNA follows: TGTGCCAGCAGCTTAGTTGGACAGGGGGCTGACGAGCAGTACTTC. Protein product: CASSLVGQGADEQYF.

The gene calls are TRBV6-5 and TRBJ1-2; D is undetermined. The V gene lost 7 bases and the J gene lost 8 bases, with 14 bases spanning the gap. The CDR3 is made up of 12 amino acids. Looked up from germline, CDR1 is MNHEY and CDR2 is SVGAGI. DNA of the CDR3: TGTGCCAGCACCTTGACTACGAGGGGCTACACCTTC. Translating gives CASTLTTRGYTF.

J is TRBJ1-5 and V is TRBV5-4, with 7 bases aligning to TRBD1. Germline-derived CDR1 and CDR2 are SGHNT and YYREEE (reference sequence). This CDR3 has 13 amino acids. V shed 5 bases and J 9 bases; nucleotides not matched to a gene: 8. The CDR3 protein is CASSPQPGGPQHF. DNA of the CDR3: TGTGCCAGCAGTCCACAACCAGGGGGGCCCCAGCATTTT.

This chain uses TRBV18 with TRBJ1-4; D gene uncertain. The CDR3 extends over 16 amino acids. Germline lookup yields CDR1 KGHSH and CDR2 LQKENI. Trimming removed 3 bases from V and 5 bases from J, with 16 bases in between. CDR3: CASSPLLPSVNEKLFF. DNA of the CDR3: TGTGCCAGCTCACCCTTACTCCCCTCCGTAAATGAAAAACTGTTTTTT.

The CDR3 protein is CASSGPVGNTEAFF. The CDR3, as DNA: TGTGCCAGCAGTGGCCCGGTTGGGAACACTGAAGCTTTCTTT. This chain links TRBV25-1 with TRBJ1-1; D uncertain. This CDR3 has 14 amino acids. Germline loops: CDR1 MGHDK, CDR2 SYGVNS. V was cut by 4 bases and J by 1 base, with 10 bases left in between. The whole variable domain, remainder taken from reference TRBV25-1 and TRBJ1-1, is EADIYQTPRYLVIGTGKKITLECSQTMGHDKMYWYQQDPGMELHLIHYSYGVNSTEKGDLSSESTVSRIRTEHFPLTLESARPSHTSQYLCASSGPVGNTEAFFGQGTRLTVV.

The chain is built from TRBV6-5 and TRBJ1-5, with TRBD1 matching 12 bases. The junction had 7 bases not matched to a gene; V was cut back by 6 bases and J by 7 bases. Germline CDR1 reads MNHEY; CDR2 reads SVGAGI. The CDR3 has 15 amino acids. DNA of the CDR3: TGTGCCAGCAGACCGGGACAGGGGGCTAGGCAGCCCCAGCATTTT. It is translated as CASRPGQGARQPQHF.

This clone was counted only a few times. The chain combines TRBV6-5 with TRBJ2-7, with TRBD1 as a possible D gene (6 bases). The CDR3 is 15 amino acids. Per germline, CDR1 MNHEY and CDR2 SVGAGI. V lost 0 bases to trimming and J lost 2 bases, with 11 bases between them. The CDR3 protein is CASSYSKGEPYEQYF. The DNA of the CDR3 is TGTGCCAGCAGTTACTCGAAGGGGGAGCCCTACGAGCAGTACTTC.

A single count supports this clone. This chain connects TRBV7-9 to TRBJ2-1; 7 bases match TRBD2. This CDR3 comprises 17 residues. Trimming removed 5 bases from V and 8 bases from J; junction bases left unmatched: 18. Germline V lookup: CDR1 SEHNR, CDR2 FQNEAQ (reference sequence). The CDR3 region is CASSALIGGGFIDEQFF. CDR3 nucleotide sequence: TGTGCCAGCAGCGCATTAATTGGCGGGGGATTCATCGATGAGCAGTTCTTC.

V usage is TRBV2 and J usage is TRBJ1-6, with 10 bases aligning to TRBD1. Germline CDR1 and CDR2: SNHLY and FYNNEI. The CDR3 extends over 15 amino acids. Trimming cost V 4 bases and J 11 bases; bases outside gene matches: 8. CDR3 protein: CASSVRQGANPPLHF. The CDR3 DNA sequence: TGTGCCAGCAGTGTTCGACAGGGGGCGAATCCACCCCTCCACTTT. Together with reference TRBV2 and TRBJ1-6, the CDR3 gives the full variable domain: EPEVTQTPSHQVTQMGQEVILRCVPISNHLYFYWYRQILGQKVEFLVSFYNNEISEKSEIFDDQFSVERPDGSNFTLKIRSTKLEDSAMYFCASSVRQGANPPLHFGNGTRLTVT.

J is TRBJ2-5 and V is TRBV3-1 (or the pseudogene TRBV3-2), with D maybe TRBD2 (6 bases). The CDR3 is made up of 15 amino acids. Trimming left V 4 bases short and J 0 bases short, with 12 bases between. Germline CDR1 LGHDT, CDR2 YNNKEL (reference sequence). Here the CDR3 reads CASSRQLANQETQYF. CDR3 DNA: TGTGCCAGCAGCCGACAACTAGCAAACCAAGAGACCCAGTACTTC.

The J gene is TRBJ1-3, the V gene TRBV19; D is unclear. The germline CDR1 and CDR2 sequences are LNHDA and SQIVND (reference sequence). The CDR3 is made up of 16 amino acids. Trimming left V 3 bases short and J 1 base short, with 13 bases between. In DNA form, the CDR3 reads TGTGCCAGTAGTATTACCGGGAGGAGGTCTGGAAACACCATATATTTT. Protein sequence: CASSITGRRSGNTIYF.

This chain uses TRBV11-2 with TRBJ2-1, with 7 bases matching TRBD2. The germline V gene encodes CDR1 SGHAT and CDR2 FQNNGV. The CDR3 totals 15 residues. V dropped 6 bases and J dropped 3; count of bases not matched to a gene: 8. The CDR3: CASRGGTDIYNEQFF. CDR3 nucleotide sequence: TGTGCCAGCAGGGGAGGGACGGATATCTACAATGAGCAGTTCTTC. The variable domain in full, with the rest retrieved from reference TRBV11-2 and TRBJ2-1, is EAGVAQSPRYKIIEKRQSVAFWCNPISGHATLYWYQQILGQGPKLLIQFQNNGVVDDSQLPKDRFSAERLKGVDSTLKIQPAKLEDSAVYLCASRGGTDIYNEQFFGPGTRLTVL.

The chain uses TRBV5-6 and TRBJ1-6; D is perhaps TRBD1 (5 bases). Germline assignment: CDR1 SGHDT and CDR2 YYEEEE. CDR3 length equals 14 residues. Trimming cost V 3 bases and J 9 bases, with 13 bases left between them. CDR3 in DNA: TGTGCCAGCAGCTCCAGGGCTCGCGGTTCACCCCTCCACTTT. Protein: CASSSRARGSPLHF.